The 25 T cell receptor beta chains reported below all come from one sample, sequenced in a study of PD-L1 blockade in urothelial cancer. Sequencing used immunoSEQ multiplex PCR; TCRdb keeps in-frame clones, though not all of them. This sample yields approximately 83,000 clones, of which over 65% are seen a single time; roughly 8% belongs to the top ten. Described time point: peripheral blood 6 weeks after treatment start. The sample here was PBMCs, taken around atezolizumab (anti-PD-L1) treatment. Receptors were obtained from a man aged 70-80 years with urothelial cancer.

This clone was seen a handful of times. This chain connects TRBV6-1 to TRBJ1-1; 7 bases line up with TRBD1. The CDR3 loop spans 13 amino acids. Germline loops: CDR1 MNHNS, CDR2 SASEGT. Losses at the gene ends were 8 bases for V and 3 bases for J; bases not matched to a gene: 6. The CDR3 nucleotides are TGTGCCAGCGTCCCAGGGGGATACACTGAAGCTTTCTTT. Translation: CASVPGGYTEAFF.

This sequence joins TRBV6-1 and TRBJ1-1; weak D call: TRBD1 (5 bases). There are 14 residues in the CDR3. The V end was cut by 3 bases, the J end by 4 bases, with 12 bases between. Germline V gene lookup returns CDR1 MNHNS and CDR2 SASEGT. The CDR3 nucleotides are TGTGCCAGCAGTGAGGGGGGGGAGTTCACTGAAGCTTTCTTT. Translation: CASSEGGEFTEAFF.

V and J are TRBV5-5 and TRBJ2-3, with 11 bases matching TRBD1. CDR3 length equals 16 residues. CDR1 is SGHKS, CDR2 YYEKEE, per germline (reference sequence). J was trimmed by 1 base and V by 0 bases; bases with no gene match: 1. The CDR3 DNA sequence: TGTGCCAGCAGCTTGGCGGGACAGGGGGGCACAGATACGCAGTATTTT. Translating it yields CASSLAGQGGTDTQYF. Full variable domain (missing parts from reference TRBV5-5 and TRBJ2-3): DAGVTQSPTHLIKTRGQQVTLRCSPISGHKSVSWYQQVLGQGPQFIFQYYEKEERGRGNFPDRFSARQFPNYSSELNVNALLLGDSALYLCASSLAGQGGTDTQYFGPGTRLTVL.

The V call is TRBV27, the J call TRBJ1-2; 7 bases line up with TRBD1. Trimming removed 1 base from V and 5 bases from J; junction bases left unmatched: 7. This CDR3 contains 15 residues. The germline V gene has CDR1 MNHEY and CDR2 SMNVEV (reference sequence). CDR3 DNA sequence: TGTGCCAGCAGTTTATTAGGCAGGGGGACATATGGCTACACCTTC. Translated: CASSLLGRGTYGYTF.

CDR3 sequence reads: CASSQDRGTGSAYGYTF. CDR3 coding DNA: TGCGCCAGCAGCCAAGATCGGGGGACAGGGTCTGCCTATGGCTACACCTTC. This chain connects TRBV4-3 to TRBJ1-2, with 9 bases lining up with TRBD1. Germline CDR1 is LGHNA and CDR2 is YSLEER. CDR3 length equals 17 residues. V shed 0 bases, J shed 4 bases, and the junction held 9 bases outside the gene matches.

This clone has just one count. CDR3 loop: CASSSSGQGLYEQYF. The CDR3 DNA reads TGTGCCAGCAGCTCTTCGGGACAGGGTTTGTACGAGCAGTACTTC. The rearrangement uses TRBV7-9 and TRBJ2-7; 9 bases are shared with TRBD1. There are 15 residues in the CDR3. Germline V lookup: CDR1 SEHNR, CDR2 FQNEAQ (reference sequence). J lost 4 bases, V lost 4 bases, and 8 bases had no gene match.

The chain is built from TRBV19 and TRBJ2-3; no firm D call. The germline V gene encodes CDR1 LNHDA and CDR2 SQIVND (reference sequence). The CDR3 sequence is 14 residues long. Trimming cost V 3 bases and J 4 bases, with 11 bases left between them. The CDR3 DNA is TGTGCCAGTAGTATGCCCTCCCAGGCAGATACGCAGTATTTT. Its protein product is CASSMPSQADTQYF.

This clone came up once. The rearrangement joins TRBV2 to TRBJ2-1, with D tentatively TRBD1 (7 bases). The CDR3 sequence is 16 residues long. From germline, CDR1 is SNHLY and CDR2 FYNNEI. V was pared by 6 bases and J by 5 bases, with 20 bases between. The CDR3 DNA sequence: TGTGCCAGCAGGCCGGAGGGGGGACAGCACAACAATGAGCAGTTCTTC. Translating gives CASRPEGGQHNNEQFF.

The rearrangement links TRBV19 to TRBJ1-5, with 7 bases matching TRBD1. Trimming cost V 2 bases and J 0 bases; bases outside gene matches: 4. This CDR3 comprises 16 residues. Germline loops: CDR1 LNHDA, CDR2 SQIVND (reference sequence). Here the CDR3 reads CASSISGGYSNQPQHF. The CDR3 region has the DNA TGTGCCAGTAGTATATCAGGGGGGTATAGCAATCAGCCCCAGCATTTT.

V is TRBV2 and J is TRBJ1-2, with 7 nucleotides matching TRBD1. Unmatched junction bases numbered 9, after V lost 4 bases and J lost 7 bases. Germline CDR1 SNHLY, CDR2 FYNNEI. The CDR3 loop spans 14 amino acids. The CDR3 DNA is TGTGCCAGCAGTGCCGGGACAGAGGTCCGTGGCTACACCTTC. It encodes CASSAGTEVRGYTF.

The genes are TRBV19 and TRBJ1-1, with 10 bases identical to TRBD1. This CDR3 comprises 15 residues. CDR1 is LNHDA, CDR2 SQIVND, per germline (reference sequence). The ends lost 5 bases at V and 6 bases at J; junction bases unmatched: 9. In DNA form, the CDR3 reads TGTGCCAGTAGTCTTCGGGACAGGGGAGGATCTGAAGCTTTCTTT. It translates to CASSLRDRGGSEAFF. Together with reference TRBV19 and TRBJ1-1, the CDR3 gives the full variable domain: DGGITQSPKYLFRKEGQNVTLSCEQNLNHDAMYWYRQDPGQGLRLIYYSQIVNDFQKGDIAEGYSVSREKKESFPLTVTSAQKNPTAFYLCASSLRDRGGSEAFFGQGTRLTVV.

The V and J genes are TRBV15 and TRBJ2-7, with D tentatively TRBD1 (5 bases). This CDR3 is 14 amino acids long. CDR1 is LNHNV and CDR2 is YYDKDF in the germline V gene (reference sequence). The germline V and J ends were trimmed by 0 bases and 6 bases, with 12 bases remaining between them. The DNA for the CDR3 is TGTGCCACCAGCAGAGATAACAGGTTGGGCGAGCAGTACTTC. Residues: CATSRDNRLGEQYF.

This clone turned up a few times. The chain carries TRBV19 and TRBJ2-2, with 9 nucleotides matching TRBD1. Trimming at V came to 8 bases and at J to 5 bases, leaving 6 bases not matched to a gene. The CDR3 covers 14 residues. Germline V gene lookup returns CDR1 LNHDA and CDR2 SQIVND (reference sequence). The CDR3 coding sequence is TGTGCCAGTCATACGGGGACAGGGACCGGGGAGCTGTTTTTT. Encoded protein: CASHTGTGTGELFF.

This clone was recorded only once. V and J are TRBV2 and TRBJ1-4; possibly TRBD1 for D (6 bases). The germline V gene has CDR1 SNHLY and CDR2 FYNNEI. The CDR3 has 14 residues. The V and J ends lost 6 bases and 4 bases respectively, with 12 bases between them. As DNA, the CDR3 is TGTGCCAGCAGCGTGGACAGAAGTAATGAAAAACTGTTTTTT. Its protein product is CASSVDRSNEKLFF.

This clone was counted a single time. J is TRBJ2-3 and V is TRBV7-9; no definite D call. The germline V and J ends were trimmed by 5 bases and 10 bases, with 13 bases remaining between them. The CDR3 extends over 12 amino acids. The germline V gene encodes CDR1 SEHNR and CDR2 FQNEAQ (reference sequence). The CDR3 coding sequence is TGTGCCAGCAGCCCGGAGTCCCGTGCGCAGTATTTT. It translates to CASSPESRAQYF.

At least ten counts were recorded for this clone. The genes are TRBV4-2 and TRBJ1-2; TRBD1 might be the D (5 bases). V was shortened by 0 bases and J by 4 bases, with 18 bases between the two germline ends. This CDR3 region has 17 residues. The germline V gene encodes CDR1 LGHNA and CDR2 YNFKEQ. The CDR3 sequence: CASSQDLVGQSPYGYTF. The CDR3 DNA reads TGTGCCAGCAGCCAAGATCTGGTGGGGCAATCTCCCTATGGCTACACCTTC.

Comments on this clone: One end of the junction fails to match germline, which may point to a read error. The rearrangement uses TRBV10-3 and TRBJ2-7, with 7 bases lining up with TRBD1. Germline V lookup: CDR1 ENHRY, CDR2 SYGVKD. This CDR3 comprises 15 residues. The CDR3 nucleotides are TGTGCCATCAGTGAGTTTTCGAACACAGGGGAAGGAGCTCGCTTC. Translation: CAISEFSNTGEGARF.

The V gene is TRBV4-1, the J gene TRBJ1-5; tentatively, D is TRBD1 (5 bases). Trimming removed 0 bases at V and 3 bases at J, with 12 bases between. The CDR3 is made up of 16 amino acids. CDR1 is MGHRA and CDR2 is YSYEKL in the germline V gene. The CDR3 nucleotides are TGCGCCAGCAGCCAAGAACGGGGGGAACACAATCAGCCCCAGCATTTT. Translated: CASSQERGEHNQPQHF.

This chain connects TRBV27 to TRBJ2-7; 7 bases are shared with TRBD1. This CDR3 has 16 amino acids. With 0 bases clipped from V and 2 bases from J, the junction kept 7 bases outside the gene matches. Per germline, CDR1 MNHEY and CDR2 SMNVEV (reference sequence). The CDR3 DNA reads TGTGCCAGCAGTTTATCCCCGGGGACAGTTACCTACGAGCAGTACTTC. It specifies CASSLSPGTVTYEQYF.

This clone was counted only a few times. CDR3 coding DNA: TGTGCTAGTGGTTCGGGACTAGCGGGAGTTGGTGAGCAGTTCTTC. It specifies CASGSGLAGVGEQFF. The genes are TRBV12-5 and TRBJ2-1; 14 bases map to TRBD2. J was trimmed by 9 bases and V by 4 bases; bases with no gene match: 5. Germline CDR1 reads LGHNT; CDR2 reads FRNRAP. This CDR3 comprises 15 residues.

The V call is TRBV6-1, the J call TRBJ1-1; possible D gene TRBD1, 6 bases. The CDR3 is made up of 13 amino acids. V lost 5 bases and J 1 base, leaving 8 bases between the germline ends. Germline V gene sequence: CDR1 MNHNS, CDR2 SASEGT. The CDR3 sequence: CASSQTGNTEAFF. The CDR3, as DNA: TGTGCCAGCAGTCAGACAGGGAACACTGAAGCTTTCTTT.

In this sample, this clone turned up once. The chain is built from TRBV19 and TRBJ2-7; 7 positions agree with TRBD1. J gave up 0 bases and V 4 bases, and 9 bases lay outside the gene matches. Germline V gives CDR1 LNHDA, CDR2 SQIVND (reference sequence). The CDR3 has 16 residues. CDR3 residues: CASSKRGQKSSYEQYF. The CDR3 DNA sequence: TGTGCCAGTAGTAAAAGGGGGCAGAAATCCTCCTACGAGCAGTACTTC.

J is TRBJ1-2 and V is TRBV6-5; the D gene is possibly TRBD1 (6 bases). Germline V gene sequence: CDR1 MNHEY, CDR2 SVGAGI. V lost 6 bases and J lost 9, with 11 bases in between. CDR3 length equals 11 residues. CDR3 amino acids: CASRHRDSYTF. As DNA, the CDR3 is TGTGCCAGCAGACACAGGGATAGCTACACCTTC.

The V and J genes are TRBV7-9 and TRBJ2-1; D is uncertain. Germline V CDR1 and CDR2: SEHNR, FQNEAQ (reference sequence). Between the trimmed V and J ends, which lost 5 bases and 4 bases, there was a span of 15 bases. This CDR3 contains 15 residues. The CDR3 sequence is CASSRNILLYNEQFF. CDR3 in DNA: TGTGCCAGCAGCCGGAATATACTATTATACAATGAGCAGTTCTTC. The full variable domain, in which reference TRBV7-9 and TRBJ2-1 provide the parts outside the CDR3, is DTGVSQNPRHKITKRGQNVTFRCDPISEHNRLYWYRQTLGQGPEFLTYFQNEAQLEKSRLLSDRFSAERPKGSFSTLEIQRTEQGDSAMYLCASSRNILLYNEQFFGPGTRLTVL.

The chain employs TRBV7-3 and TRBJ2-2, with 12 bases aligning to TRBD2. CDR1 and CDR2 (germline): SGHTA, FQGTGA. After removal of 5 bases from V and 2 bases from J, the junction contained 6 bases not matched to a gene. CDR3 length: 17 residues. The CDR3 DNA is TGTGCCAGCAGCGGGCTAGCGGGGGGGCGCAACACCGGGGAGCTGTTTTTT. Protein sequence: CASSGLAGGRNTGELFF.